The 5 T cell receptor beta chains below all came from one sample that was sequenced in a study of tumor and adjacent non-tumor tissue in lung cancer. TCRbeta libraries were built with three rounds of nested PCR, modified from ARM-PCR. TCRdb redid the calling of the multiplex PCR reads with MiXCR, one entry per CDR3 protein. The sample yields roughly 150,000 distinct CDR3 sequences, roughly 66% seen once. This sample's RNA came from whole unsorted tissue. Specimen: lung tumor tissue. Receptors were obtained from a man aged 60-69 years with small cell lung cancer.

Remarks on this clonotype: Possible read error: a much larger clone is one base away. This chain connects TRBV29-1 to TRBJ1-5; TRBD1 is a possible D gene (6 bases). Germline CDR1 SQVTM, CDR2 ANQGSEA. V was trimmed by 4 bases and J by 5 bases, leaving 9 bases between them. This CDR3 has 12 residues. The CDR3 protein is CSVVTGDQPQHF. The DNA for the CDR3 is TGCAGCGTTGTGACAGGCGATCAGCCCCAGCATTTT.

Many counts were recorded for this clonotype. This chain connects TRBV11-2 to TRBJ2-7; D might be TRBD1 (5 bases). This CDR3 is built from 17 residues. V dropped 0 bases and J dropped 6 bases, with 21 bases sitting between them. Germline loops: CDR1 SGHAT, CDR2 FQNNGV. CDR3 loop: CASSLDGGVLGAFEQYF. The CDR3 nucleotides are TGTGCCAGCAGCTTAGATGGTGGCGTGCTAGGGGCCTTCGAGCAGTACTTC. The full variable domain, completed using reference TRBV11-2 and TRBJ2-7, is EAGVAQSPRYKIIEKRQSVAFWCNPISGHATLYWYQQILGQGPKLLIQFQNNGVVDDSQLPKDRFSAERLKGVDSTLKIQPAKLEDSAVYLCASSLDGGVLGAFEQYFGPGTRLTVT.

A few counts support this clonotype. Possible read error: a much larger clone is one base away. The chain links TRBV6-5 to TRBJ1-1; D gene uncertain. The CDR3 loop spans 14 amino acids. V was shortened by 6 bases and J by 0 bases, with 11 bases between the two germline ends. CDR1 and CDR2 (germline): MNHEY, SVGAGI. CDR3 protein: CASSRLTLNTEAFF. CDR3 coding DNA: TGTGCCAGCAGCCGGTTGACACTGAACACTGAAGCTTTCTTT.

This clonotype was counted ten times or more. The V gene is TRBV20-1, the J gene TRBJ1-6; unclear D gene. Germline V gene lookup returns CDR1 DFQATT and CDR2 SNEGSKA (reference sequence). Trimming took 0 bases from V and 5 from J, leaving 14 bases between them. This CDR3 contains 16 residues. This CDR3 reads CSARDYRLAHNSPLHF. Here the CDR3 DNA reads TGCAGTGCTAGAGATTACCGCCTCGCCCATAATTCACCCCTCCACTTT.

This clonotype has just a few counts. The chain is built from TRBV6-6 and TRBJ1-6; TRBD1 matches 9 bases. The CDR3 totals 14 residues. The junction had 8 bases not matched to a gene; V was cut back by 8 bases and J by 9 bases. Germline loops: CDR1 MNHNY, CDR2 SVGAGI (reference sequence). The CDR3 spells CASCAGTGSSPLHF. The CDR3 bases are TGTGCCAGCTGTGCCGGGACAGGGAGTTCACCCCTCCACTTT.